The 21 T cell receptor beta chains presented below share a single source sample, sequenced in a study of patients and donors after allogeneic stem cell transplantation (dated by TCRdb to about 2020). The library was built by means of RT-PCR. Instrument on record: NextSeq 550. TCRdb reprocessed the public reads (quality trimming at Q25 with fastp, clone calling with MiXCR) and kept in-frame beta chains. Rows with one shared CDR3 protein collapse into an entry with the most common genes and DNA. The sample has about 87,000 distinct CDR3 sequences on record, approximately 5.2% of them singletons. The top ten constitute roughly 2.5% of the sample. Sequenced input: blood, either unsorted or a sorted T cell fraction (not recorded which). All receptors come from a human donor who was either an allogeneic HSCT recipient or a stem cell or donor lymphocyte infusion donor (not recorded which). It is not recorded whose cells these are; they may come from a transplant donor.

This rearrangement joins TRBV2 to TRBJ1-5; D gene uncertain. Germline V gene sequence: CDR1 SNHLY, CDR2 FYNNEI. Trimming took off 5 bases at V and 4 bases at J, with 12 bases between the two ends. This CDR3 has 14 amino acids. In DNA form, the CDR3 reads TGTGCCAGCAGTCCTTCGCCACCTAATCAGCCCCAGCATTTT. It translates to CASSPSPPNQPQHF.

V gene TRBV5-1 combines with J gene TRBJ2-5; 7 nucleotides match TRBD1. The germline V gene encodes CDR1 SGHRS and CDR2 YFSETQ. This CDR3 is 14 amino acids long. Germline trimming cut 4 bases from V and 1 base from J; bases unmatched to any gene: 4. CDR3 sequence (DNA): TGCGCCAGCAGCCCCGGGACAGTCCAAGAGACCCAGTACTTC. Protein product: CASSPGTVQETQYF.

This clonotype appeared many times. This sequence joins TRBV12-3 or TRBV12-4 and TRBJ2-2; D not resolved. V was shortened by 5 bases and J by 6 bases, with 10 bases between the two germline ends. The CDR3 has 13 amino acids. CDR3 nucleotides: TGTGCCAGCAGTCTAATAGGCCCCGGGGAGCTGTTTTTT. Protein product: CASSLIGPGELFF.

By frequency in the sample, this clonotype is medium-sized. The chain uses TRBV7-3 and TRBJ1-6; possible D gene TRBD1, 6 bases. Germline CDR1 and CDR2: SGHTA and FQGTGA. Deletions cut 5 bases from V and 10 bases from J, with 12 bases between. This CDR3 spans 13 amino acids. The chain's CDR3 is CASSRTDGSPLHF. CDR3 nucleotides: TGTGCCAGCAGCCGGACAGATGGATCACCCCTCCACTTT.

This clonotype has ten or more counts. The chain uses TRBV6-1 and TRBJ1-1; 8 nucleotides match TRBD1. With 5 bases clipped from V and 3 bases from J, the junction kept 8 bases outside the gene matches. Germline CDR1 MNHNS, CDR2 SASEGT. This CDR3 has 15 residues. The CDR3 is CASSHPTGGYTEAFF. The CDR3 nucleotides are TGTGCCAGCAGTCACCCTACAGGGGGATACACTGAAGCTTTCTTT.

This clonotype has at least ten counts. The chain carries TRBV7-2 and TRBJ2-5; D ambiguous. The CDR3 consists of 11 residues. Trimming stripped 3 bases from V and 4 bases from J, with 3 bases between. Germline V gene sequence: CDR1 SGHTA, CDR2 FQGNSA. The CDR3 here is CASSLIETQYF. CDR3 bases: TGTGCCAGCAGCTTGATAGAGACCCAGTACTTC.

Concerning this clonotype: Germline is not matched at one junction end, which may reflect a read error. The V gene is TRBV7-7, the J gene TRBJ2-5; perhaps TRBD1 as D (6 bases). Germline V gene lookup returns CDR1 SSHAT and CDR2 FNYEAQ (reference sequence). This CDR3 has 14 amino acids. CDR3 in DNA: TGTGCTAGCAGCTTAGGAGGACAGCAAGAGACCCAGTACTTC. Its translation: CASSLGGQQETQYF.

The chain combines TRBV20-1 with TRBJ1-2; D is uncertain. Between the trimmed V and J ends, which lost 1 base and 2 bases, there was a span of 8 bases. Germline CDR1 is DFQATT and CDR2 is SNEGSKA (reference sequence). The CDR3 runs 13 residues. The CDR3: CSARAGPNYGYTF. As DNA, the CDR3 is TGCAGTGCTAGAGCCGGGCCCAACTATGGCTACACCTTC.

In this sample, this clonotype turned up a few times. The chain carries TRBV12-3 or TRBV12-4 and TRBJ1-1; 10 nucleotides align to TRBD1. V lost 5 bases to trimming and J lost 11 bases; unmatched junction nucleotides: 11. This CDR3 is built from 14 residues. The CDR3 DNA sequence: TGTGCCAGCAGTCCCCTACGGACAGGGGGAGGGGCTTTCTTT. Translated, it gives CASSPLRTGGGAFF.

There are a few counts of this clonotype. This sequence joins TRBV11-1 and TRBJ2-5, with TRBD1 as a possible D gene (5 bases). V was shortened by 6 bases and J by 2 bases, with 31 bases between the two germline ends. The germline CDR1 and CDR2 sequences are SGHAT and FQDESV (reference sequence). The CDR3 length is 20 residues. The CDR3 region has the DNA TGTGCCAGCAGACCGAAAATGGGGCAGAAAGTTACAAGAATTCAAGAGACCCAGTACTTC. Translated, it gives CASRPKMGQKVTRIQETQYF.

This clonotype showed up many times. This chain links TRBV27 with TRBJ1-1; perhaps TRBD1 as D (6 bases). The CDR3 length is 16 residues. The ends were cut back, 3 bases at V and 0 bases at J, with 14 bases in the middle. Per germline, CDR1 MNHEY and CDR2 SMNVEV (reference sequence). The CDR3 is CASSFDQQGMNTEAFF. CDR3 in DNA: TGTGCCAGCAGTTTTGACCAACAGGGAATGAACACTGAAGCTTTCTTT.

This clonotype was seen ten or more times. V usage is TRBV5-1 and J usage is TRBJ2-7; the D call may be TRBD1 or TRBD2 (5 bases each). Germline CDR1 SGHRS, CDR2 YFSETQ. The CDR3 has 15 amino acids. Trimming left V 1 base short and J 1 base short, with 12 bases between. The CDR3 protein is CASSLRGDGSYEQYF. DNA of the CDR3: TGCGCCAGCAGCTTGCGAGGGGATGGGTCCTACGAGCAGTACTTC. The variable domain in full, with the rest retrieved from reference TRBV5-1 and TRBJ2-7, is KAGVTQTPRYLIKTRGQQVTLSCSPISGHRSVSWYQQTPGQGLQFLFEYFSETQRNKGNFPGRFSGRQFSNSRSEMNVSTLELGDSALYLCASSLRGDGSYEQYFGPGTRLTVT.

The table lists this clonotype with many counts. The chain couples TRBV5-8 to TRBJ2-5; D not resolved. The CDR3 runs to 12 residues. Trimming cost V 7 bases and J 2 bases, with 9 bases left between them. Germline V gene lookup returns CDR1 SGHTS and CDR2 YDEGEE. The CDR3 spells CASSRQQETQYF. The CDR3 region has the DNA TGTGCCAGCTCTCGCCAGCAAGAGACCCAGTACTTC.

This clonotype showed up many times. The V and J genes are TRBV20-1 and TRBJ1-5; 8 bases map to TRBD1. The CDR3 runs 15 residues. Unmatched junction bases numbered 8, after V lost 5 bases and J lost 2 bases. Per the germline V gene, CDR1 is DFQATT and CDR2 is SNEGSKA (reference sequence). CDR3 nucleotides: TGCAGTGCTGCCGAAACGACAGGGGGCAATCAGCCCCAGCATTTT. Its translation is CSAAETTGGNQPQHF.

This clonotype was seen many times. This chain joins TRBV7-2 and TRBJ2-3, with 10 bases fitting TRBD2. CDR1 SGHTA and CDR2 FQGNSA come from the germline V gene. The CDR3 contains 16 residues. The V and J ends lost 2 bases and 4 bases, in that order; junction bases with no gene match: 6. CDR3 in amino acids: CASSLRLAGVADTQYF. The CDR3 DNA reads TGTGCCAGCAGCTTACGCCTAGCGGGAGTGGCAGATACGCAGTATTTT. Filled out from reference TRBV7-2 and TRBJ2-3, the complete variable domain reads GAGVSQSPSNKVTEKGKDVELRCDPISGHTALYWYRQSLGQGLEFLIYFQGNSAPDKSGLPSDRFSAERTGGSVSTLTIQRTQQEDSAVYLCASSLRLAGVADTQYFGPGTRLTVL.

Many counts were recorded for this clonotype. V gene TRBV5-5 combines with J gene TRBJ2-3; TRBD2 agrees at 8 bases. J lost 5 bases, V lost 1 base, and 6 bases had no gene match. The CDR3 covers 15 residues. Germline V lookup: CDR1 SGHKS, CDR2 YYEKEE (reference sequence). The CDR3, as DNA: TGTGCCAGCAGCTTGTCGGGGGGGGCCGGAGATACGCAGTATTTT. Protein product: CASSLSGGAGDTQYF.

This clonotype occurred a few times. V is TRBV7-3 and J is TRBJ1-6; D is uncertain. Deletions cut 0 bases from V and 7 bases from J, with 7 bases between. The germline CDR1 and CDR2 sequences are SGHTA and FQGTGA. This CDR3 is 14 amino acids long. In DNA, the CDR3 is TGTGCCAGCAGCTTAACAGGGATCAATTCACCCCTCCACTTT. This gives the protein CASSLTGINSPLHF.

This clonotype has at least ten counts. Here the CDR3 DNA reads TGTGCCAGCGGACCCCTCGGTGAAAACATTCAGTACTTC. Its protein product is CASGPLGENIQYF. The chain employs TRBV5-8 and TRBJ2-4; D remains ambiguous. This CDR3 is 13 amino acids long. Per germline, CDR1 SGHTS and CDR2 YDEGEE. Trimming removed 7 bases at V and 5 bases at J, with 13 bases between.

This clonotype was picked up many times. The V and J genes are TRBV10-1 and TRBJ2-7; 7 bases fit TRBD2. This CDR3 comprises 16 residues. Per germline, CDR1 WNHNN and CDR2 SYGVQD (reference sequence). The trim removed 2 bases at V and 2 bases at J, leaving 9 bases unmatched. The CDR3 spells CASSEPRPREAYEQYF. The CDR3 region has the DNA TGCGCCAGCAGTGAGCCGCGACCCCGGGAGGCCTACGAGCAGTACTTC.

This clonotype was seen at least ten times. A junction end diverges from the germline sequence, so it may reflect a read error. The rearrangement joins TRBV29-1 to TRBJ1-2; 7 bases are a match to TRBD1. The CDR3 consists of 14 residues. The V gene's germline CDR1 is SQVTM and CDR2 ANQGSEA. The CDR3 DNA sequence: TGCAGCATTGAAGAGACAGGGACGTCCTATGGCTACACCTTC. Translated, it gives CSIEETGTSYGYTF. The full variable domain, its missing parts supplied by reference TRBV29-1 and TRBJ1-2, is SAVISQKPSRDICQRGTSLTIQCQVDSQVTMMFWYRQQPGQSLTLIATANQGSEATYESGFVIDKFPISRPNLTFSTLTVSNMSPEDSSIYLCSIEETGTSYGYTFGSGTRLTVV.

The sample holds a few counts of this clonotype. The V and J genes are TRBV19 and TRBJ2-4, with TRBD2 as a possible D gene (6 bases). Per the germline V gene, CDR1 is LNHDA and CDR2 is SQIVND (reference sequence). The germline V and J ends were trimmed by 5 bases and 2 bases, with 16 bases remaining between them. The CDR3 has 16 amino acids. In nucleotides, the CDR3 is TGTGCCAGTAGTCCGGGCGGAGGGAGAACCAAAAACATTCAGTACTTC. Amino acids: CASSPGGGRTKNIQYF. Supplemented by reference TRBV19 and TRBJ2-4, the full variable domain reads DGGITQSPKYLFRKEGQNVTLSCEQNLNHDAMYWYRQDPGQGLRLIYYSQIVNDFQKGDIAEGYSVSREKKESFPLTVTSAQKNPTAFYLCASSPGGGRTKNIQYFGAGTRLSVL.